Listed below are T cell receptor beta chains from one sample, sequenced in a study of T-cell reconstitution after alpha-beta-depleted transplantation in children. MiXCR, run by TCRdb on the PCR reads, gives a single entry per CDR3 protein. The data contain hundreds of thousands of distinct CDR3 sequences, around 9.6% of them singletons. The source was PBMCs from the stem cell graft donor, collected from the stem cell graft. Source of these receptors: a human donor who donated a stem cell graft to a child with SCID. Each CDR3 is given with its conserved first and last residue. A D gene is named only where the DNA matches it firmly. Only some rows state a clone size, as once, few, many or a class for expanded clones.

abundance,v_gene,j_gene,d_gene,CDR3aa,CDR3nt
many,TRBV6-1,TRBJ2-5,.,CASSPRMLDSETQYF,TGTGCCAGCAGTCCCAGGATGTTGGATAGTGAGACCCAGTACTTC
.,TRBV9,TRBJ2-2,.,CASSVVRENTGELFF,TGTGCCAGCAGCGTAGTTAGGGAGAACACCGGGGAGCTGTTTTTT
.,TRBV20-1,TRBJ2-7,.,CSATPLVTSYEQYF,TGCAGTGCTACCCCACTGGTAACATCCTACGAGCAGTACTTC
.,TRBV5-1,TRBJ2-7,.,CASSLVDPYEQYF,TGCGCCAGCAGCTTGGTGGACCCCTACGAGCAGTACTTC
few,TRBV25-1,TRBJ2-7,TRBD1,CASSQGQAREQYF,TGTGCCAGTTCACAGGGACAGGCGAGGGAGCAGTACTTC
many,TRBV7-8,TRBJ2-3,TRBD1,CASSGTGETQYF,TGTGCCAGCAGCGGAACAGGGGAGACGCAGTATTTT
.,TRBV4-1,TRBJ1-1,TRBD1,CASSQGDRGLNTEAFF,TGCGCCAGCAGCCAAGGGGACAGGGGGCTAAACACTGAAGCTTTCTTT
many,TRBV4-1,TRBJ2-7,TRBD1,CASSLDPGGQAYEQYF,TGCGCCAGCAGCCTGGATCCAGGGGGCCAAGCTTACGAGCAGTACTTC
.,TRBV5-1,TRBJ2-5,.,CASSLILGAVNQETQYF,TGCGCCAGCAGCCTGATTTTGGGGGCCGTAAACCAAGAGACCCAGTACTTC
.,TRBV18,TRBJ2-3,.,CASSPVGDTDTQYF,TGTGCCAGCTCACCGGTCGGGGACACAGATACGCAGTATTTT
few,TRBV2,TRBJ1-5,.,CASKTDTGNYQPQHF,TGTGCCAGCAAGACTGATACAGGGAATTACCAGCCCCAGCATTTT
few,TRBV5-1,TRBJ2-2,TRBD1,CASSTGDPNTGELFF,TGCGCCAGCAGCACAGGGGACCCGAACACCGGGGAGCTGTTTTTT
few,TRBV20-1,TRBJ2-1,.,CSARGRGNEQFF,TGCAGTGCTAGAGGTAGGGGAAATGAGCAGTTCTTC
.,TRBV20-1,TRBJ1-2,.,CSADLRGGDYGYTF,TGCAGTGCCGACCTACGGGGGGGTGACTATGGCTACACCTTC
few,TRBV20-1,TRBJ2-6,.,CSARDLSPGANVLTF,TGCAGTGCTAGAGATCTTTCTCCTGGGGCCAACGTCCTGACTTTC
few,TRBV18,TRBJ1-2,.,CASSPGREEGYTF,TGTGCCAGCTCACCAGGTCGAGAGGAAGGCTACACCTTC
few,TRBV29-1,TRBJ1-1,.,CSVPGGTEAFF,TGCAGCGTTCCTGGGGGCACTGAAGCTTTCTTT
many,TRBV20-1,TRBJ2-5,.,CSANPRAETQYF,TGCAGTGCTAACCCCCGAGCGGAGACCCAGTACTTC
few,TRBV12-3/TRBV12-4,TRBJ2-5,TRBD1,CASVRNTGEGETQYF,TGTGCCAGCGTCCGGAATACAGGGGAAGGAGAGACCCAGTACTTC
few,TRBV2,TRBJ1-1,TRBD1,CASIPLGTAEAFF,TGTGCCAGCATACCACTAGGGACAGCGGAAGCTTTCTTT
few,TRBV7-9,TRBJ2-3,.,CASRPEDREADTQYF,TGTGCCAGCAGACCAGAAGACAGGGAGGCAGATACGCAGTATTTT
few,TRBV5-1,TRBJ2-3,TRBD2,CASSETSGPTDTQYF,TGCGCCAGCAGTGAGACTAGCGGTCCCACAGATACGCAGTATTTT
many,TRBV20-1,TRBJ1-2,.,CSAPAGQGEKGYTF,TGCAGTGCCCCAGCGGGACAAGGTGAAAAGGGCTACACCTTC
.,TRBV5-1,TRBJ2-3,.,CASSLGDRIRTDTQYF,TGCGCCAGCAGCTTGGGAGACAGAATCCGCACAGATACGCAGTATTTT
few,TRBV5-1,TRBJ2-5,.,CASSSQDWETQYF,TGCGCCAGCAGCTCGCAGGATTGGGAGACCCAGTACTTC
.,TRBV6-5,TRBJ2-7,TRBD2,CASISSGPNSYEQYF,TGTGCCAGCATTTCTAGCGGCCCAAATTCCTACGAGCAGTACTTC
.,TRBV6-1,TRBJ1-5,.,CASTQRWGNQPQHF,TGTGCCAGCACGCAGAGATGGGGGAATCAGCCCCAGCATTTT
few,TRBV2,TRBJ1-2,.,CAISGEYGYTF,TGTGCCATCTCAGGGGAATATGGCTACACCTTC
few,TRBV4-1,TRBJ1-5,.,CASSQAHRGNQPQHF,TGCGCCAGCAGCCAAGCCCACAGGGGCAATCAGCCCCAGCATTTT
many,TRBV3-1,TRBJ2-1,TRBD2,CASSQDAGGSWNEQFF,TGTGCCAGCAGCCAAGATGCGGGGGGGTCTTGGAATGAGCAGTTCTTC
few,TRBV20-1,TRBJ2-4,.,CSARDWRLAKNIQYF,TGCAGTGCTAGAGATTGGCGTTTAGCCAAAAACATTCAGTACTTC
few,TRBV11-2,TRBJ2-7,TRBD1,CASSPRTGELYEQYF,TGTGCCAGCAGCCCTAGGACAGGCGAACTCTACGAGCAGTACTTC
.,TRBV11-2,TRBJ1-4,.,CASSLVGGDTATNEKLFF,TGTGCCAGCAGCTTAGTTGGTGGCGACACAGCAACTAATGAAAAACTGTTTTTT
.,TRBV10-1,TRBJ1-3,.,CASSEYRSSSGNTIYF,TGCGCCAGCAGTGAGTACAGGTCGAGCTCTGGAAACACCATATATTTT
.,TRBV6-1,TRBJ2-5,TRBD1,CASRPRQGPSTQYF,TGTGCCAGCAGACCAAGACAGGGGCCCAGTACCCAGTACTTC
.,TRBV7-2,TRBJ2-3,TRBD1,CASSQTGAHTDTQYF,TGTGCCAGCAGCCAGACAGGGGCCCACACAGATACGCAGTATTTT
few,TRBV12-3/TRBV12-4,TRBJ1-5,.,CASSQVGGLEPQHF,TGTGCCAGCAGTCAAGTTGGGGGGTTGGAGCCCCAGCATTTT
few,TRBV20-1,TRBJ2-1,.,CSARIGPNEQFF,TGCAGTGCTAGAATCGGTCCGAATGAGCAGTTCTTC